Shown below are 30 T cell receptor beta chains from a single sample sequenced in a study of blood T cell repertoires in COVID-19. The method was immunoSEQ multiplex PCR; TCRdb's version includes in-frame clones alone and lacks a portion of them. There are 200,000 to 250,000 clones in the sample; 70% to 90% occur only once, and 2.2% lies in the top ten. Material for sequencing was peripheral blood. Receptors originate from a woman aged 45-65 years with acute or convalescent COVID-19.

This clone was found once. The limits of the CDR3 on the DNA are not certain, so only TCRdb's listed CDR3 is given. The chain uses TRBV27 and TRBJ1-6. The CDR3 has 15 residues if both end residues are counted. Germline V gives CDR1 MNHEY, CDR2 SMNVEV (reference sequence). The CDR3 region is CASSSGQGGLPTLHF.

The genes are TRBV30 and TRBJ2-7; possible D gene TRBD2, 6 bases. CDR1 is GTSNPN and CDR2 is SVGIG in the germline V gene (reference sequence). V lost 1 base and J 3 bases, leaving 22 bases between the germline ends. The CDR3 covers 17 residues. For the CDR3, the DNA is TGTGCCTGGAGTGACTTTATACCCCCTCCGGGGGACTACGAGCAGTACTTC. It is translated as CAWSDFIPPPGDYEQYF.

The gene calls are TRBV11-2 and TRBJ1-1, with TRBD1 as a possible D gene (6 bases). The CDR3 runs to 17 residues. Looked up from germline, CDR1 is SGHAT and CDR2 is FQNNGV. V was clipped by 3 bases and J by 0 bases, with 17 bases between them. CDR3 loop: CASSFQQGWVMNTEAFF. The CDR3 DNA reads as TGTGCCAGCAGCTTTCAACAGGGATGGGTAATGAACACTGAAGCTTTCTTT.

Regarding this clone: Additional DNA sequences in this sample encode the identical CDR3. The CDR3: CASSLGQQETQYF. The CDR3 DNA reads as TGCGCCAGCAGCCTCGGACAGCAAGAGACCCAGTACTTC. J is TRBJ2-5 and V is TRBV5-1, with D possibly being TRBD1 (6 bases). The CDR3 covers 13 residues. Germline V CDR1 and CDR2: SGHRS, YFSETQ. Deletions cut 4 bases from V and 2 bases from J, with 9 bases between.

This clone has just a few counts. An end of the junction differs from the germline gene, which may be a read error. V usage is TRBV6-5 and J usage is TRBJ1-5; 10 bases map to TRBD1. The CDR3 spans 15 residues. Germline assignment: CDR1 MNHEY and CDR2 SVGAGI. The CDR3 DNA reads TGTGCCAGCACTTACCGGGACAGGGGCGATCAGCCCCAGCATTTT. Protein product: CASTYRDRGDQPQHF.

CDR3: CASSQGGGTGSYEQYF. The CDR3 DNA reads TGCGCCAGCAGCCAGGGAGGGGGGACCGGATCCTACGAGCAGTACTTC. The chain combines TRBV4-1 with TRBJ2-7; D is possibly TRBD2 (7 bases). Germline V gene sequence: CDR1 MGHRA, CDR2 YSYEKL. This CDR3 comprises 16 residues. The V end was cut by 3 bases, the J end by 1 base, with 16 bases between.

V usage is TRBV21-1 and J usage is TRBJ2-7; the table's D call of TRBD2 was not tested on the DNA. TRBV21-1 is a listed pseudogene. This CDR3 is built from 17 residues. This chain's CDR3 is CASSPTGLAGDPYEQYF. In DNA, the CDR3 is TGTGCCAGCAGCCCGACCGGACTAGCGGGAGACCCCTACGAGCAGTACTTC.

The chain uses TRBV6-5 and TRBJ2-2; D possibly corresponds to TRBD2 (5 bases). Germline-derived CDR1 and CDR2 are MNHEY and SVGAGI. The CDR3 is made up of 15 amino acids. V gave up 6 bases and J gave up 5 bases, with 16 bases separating them. The CDR3 loop reads CASSQGSIWTGELFF. CDR3 DNA: TGTGCCAGCAGCCAAGGGAGCATATGGACCGGGGAGCTGTTTTTT.

The chain employs TRBV9 and TRBJ2-1; TRBD2 aligns across 11 bases. Trimming cost V 4 bases and J 3 bases; bases outside gene matches: 3. Germline assignment: CDR1 SGDLS and CDR2 YYNGEE. This CDR3 comprises 15 residues. For the CDR3, the DNA is TGTGCCAGCAGCTCCGGGACTAGCGGCTACAATGAGCAGTTCTTC. Residues: CASSSGTSGYNEQFF.

This clone was recorded at least ten times. The rearrangement joins TRBV4-3 to TRBJ2-1, with TRBD1 matching over 7 bases. Germline CDR1 is LGHNA and CDR2 is YSLEER. The trim removed 4 bases at V and 5 bases at J, leaving 14 bases unmatched. The CDR3 is 17 amino acids. The CDR3 DNA is TGCGCCAGCAGCCCGAGGATACAGGGGACCGCGAACAATGAGCAGTTCTTC. Encoded protein: CASSPRIQGTANNEQFF.

The rearrangement joins TRBV7-2 to TRBJ1-2; D not certain. The CDR3 is 14 amino acids. Germline V gene lookup returns CDR1 SGHTA and CDR2 FQGNSA. The germline V and J ends were trimmed by 4 bases and 6 bases, with 15 bases remaining between them. CDR3 residues: CASSSGFYRDGYTF. CDR3 coding DNA: TGTGCCAGCAGCTCGGGATTTTATAGGGATGGCTACACCTTC.

The rearrangement links TRBV6-5 to TRBJ1-1, with D hard to call. CDR3 length: 15 residues. Germline V lookup: CDR1 MNHEY, CDR2 SVGAGI. The V end was cut by 7 bases, the J end by 0 bases, with 15 bases between. CDR3 DNA: TGTGCCAGCATCCGAGAGGTTGCTCTGAACACTGAAGCTTTCTTT. Protein sequence: CASIREVALNTEAFF.

The rearrangement joins TRBV30 to TRBJ1-1; 10 bases map to TRBD1. CDR1 and CDR2 from the germline V gene are GTSNPN and SVGIG (reference sequence). V shed 1 base, J shed 11 bases, and the junction held 7 bases outside the gene matches. The CDR3 length is 13 residues. This CDR3 reads CAWSEPGTGAAFF. The CDR3 nucleotides are TGTGCCTGGAGTGAGCCCGGGACAGGGGCCGCTTTCTTT.

The genes are TRBV7-8 and TRBJ2-3; 8 bases map to TRBD1. The trim removed 6 bases at V and 2 bases at J, leaving 7 bases unmatched. Germline V gene data show CDR1 as SGHVS and CDR2 as FQNEAQ. The CDR3 totals 15 residues. The CDR3 sequence: CASRLRGLPTDTQYF. CDR3 nucleotide sequence: TGTGCCAGCAGGCTCAGGGGGCTACCCACAGATACGCAGTATTTT.

J is TRBJ2-2 and V is TRBV18; 7 nucleotides align to TRBD1. The CDR3 is 16 amino acids. V dropped 2 bases and J dropped 6; count of bases not matched to a gene: 9. Germline CDR1 KGHSH, CDR2 LQKENI. CDR3 sequence: CASSPADRAFSGELFF. The CDR3 coding sequence is TGTGCCAGCTCACCAGCTGACAGGGCCTTCTCCGGGGAGCTGTTTTTT.

J is TRBJ2-7 and V is TRBV5-4; D unclear. Germline CDR1 and CDR2: SGHNT and YYREEE (reference sequence). Trimming took off 2 bases at V and 0 bases at J, with 6 bases between the two ends. This CDR3 is built from 13 residues. This chain's CDR3 is CASSFDTSYEQYF. In DNA, the CDR3 is TGTGCCAGCAGCTTTGACACCTCCTACGAGCAGTACTTC.

The chain uses TRBV6-5 and TRBJ2-1, with TRBD2 as a possible D gene (6 bases). Germline V gene sequence: CDR1 MNHEY, CDR2 SVGAGI. The CDR3 loop spans 13 amino acids. The germline V and J ends were trimmed by 4 bases and 13 bases, with 17 bases remaining between them. The CDR3 nucleotides read TGTGCCAGCAGTTTGGTAGGTCGGGAGTTTCAGTTCTTC. It specifies CASSLVGREFQFF.

CDR3 sequence reads: CASSFGRDVSTDTQYF. CDR3 bases: TGTGCCAGCAGCTTTGGGAGGGACGTTAGCACAGATACGCAGTATTTT. The chain combines TRBV7-6 with TRBJ2-3; 7 positions agree with TRBD2. The CDR3 runs to 16 residues. Trimming removed 3 bases from V and 0 bases from J; junction bases left unmatched: 6. Germline loops: CDR1 SGHVS, CDR2 FNYEAQ.

This chain uses TRBV30 with TRBJ1-4, with D possibly being TRBD1 (5 bases). Per germline, CDR1 GTSNPN and CDR2 SVGIG (reference sequence). Trimming removed 3 bases from V and 6 bases from J, with 11 bases in between. The CDR3 consists of 13 residues. The CDR3 is CAWRKGIYEKLFF. In DNA, the CDR3 is TGTGCCTGGAGAAAGGGGATCTATGAAAAACTGTTTTTT. Combining the CDR3 with reference TRBV30 and TRBJ1-4 gives the whole variable domain SQTIHQWPATLVQPVGSPLSLECTVEGTSNPNLYWYRQAAGRGLQLLFYSVGIGQISSEVPQNLSASRPQDRQFILSSKKLLLSDSGFYLCAWRKGIYEKLFFGSGTQLSVL.

This sequence joins TRBV13 and TRBJ2-1; TRBD1 aligns across 7 bases. The CDR3 extends over 15 amino acids. The germline V gene has CDR1 PRHDT and CDR2 FYEKMQ (reference sequence). Trimming at V came to 4 bases and at J to 2 bases, leaving 5 bases not matched to a gene. The CDR3 nucleotides read TGTGCCAGCAGCTCGGGACAGACTCCCTACAATGAGCAGTTCTTC. Translating it yields CASSSGQTPYNEQFF.

The chain has TRBV5-1 and TRBJ2-7; a possible D gene is TRBD1 (6 bases). The germline V and J ends were trimmed by 3 bases and 4 bases, with 17 bases remaining between them. Germline V gene lookup returns CDR1 SGHRS and CDR2 YFSETQ. This CDR3 comprises 15 residues. The CDR3 region is CASSSEVWGRYEQYF. CDR3 nucleotides: TGCGCCAGCAGCTCCGAAGTTTGGGGGCGATACGAGCAGTACTTC.

This chain joins TRBV6-2 or TRBV6-3 and TRBJ1-5; 8 bases are a match to TRBD1. With V trimmed by 5 bases and J by 3 bases, 15 bases remained unmatched. The CDR3 extends over 18 amino acids. The germline CDR1 and CDR2 sequences are MNHEY and SVGEGT. The CDR3 coding sequence is TGTGCCAGCAGTAAAATGTGGCAGGGGGCGTCGGACAATCAGCCCCAGCATTTT. It specifies CASSKMWQGASDNQPQHF.

The chain links TRBV10-2 to TRBJ1-1; possible D gene TRBD1, 6 bases. Germline V gene sequence: CDR1 WSHSY, CDR2 SAAADI. V was pared by 6 bases and J by 5 bases, with 10 bases between. The CDR3 is made up of 12 amino acids. Here the CDR3 DNA reads TGCGCCAGCAGATTGAGGGGGACTGAAGCTTTCTTT. This sequence encodes CASRLRGTEAFF.

This chain joins TRBV15 and TRBJ2-3, with a weak D call TRBD2 (6 bases). CDR1 and CDR2 from the germline V gene are LNHNV and YYDKDF (reference sequence). This CDR3 has 19 amino acids. The germline V and J ends were trimmed by 0 bases and 0 bases, with 19 bases remaining between them. In DNA, the CDR3 is TGTGCCACCAGCAGAGATCTTAAAGGCGGGGCATCTAGCACAGATACGCAGTATTTT. It is translated as CATSRDLKGGASSTDTQYF.

This clone was recorded once. This sequence joins TRBV10-3 and TRBJ2-2; 7 nucleotides agree with TRBD1. There are 15 residues in the CDR3. Germline V gives CDR1 ENHRY, CDR2 SYGVKD. The CDR3 sequence is CVTGREGSNTGELFF. The CDR3 nucleotides are TGTGTGACAGGGAGAGAGGGATCGAACACCGGGGAGCTGTTTTTT.

The chain has TRBV18 and TRBJ2-7; D is possibly TRBD2 (5 bases). Germline V gene lookup returns CDR1 KGHSH and CDR2 LQKENI. This CDR3 region has 13 residues. Trimming shortened V by 2 bases and J by 4 bases, and 9 bases separated the two germline ends. The CDR3 protein is CASSPAGEYEQYF. Written as DNA, the CDR3 is TGTGCCAGCTCACCAGCCGGGGAATACGAGCAGTACTTC. Using reference TRBV18 and TRBJ2-7 for the parts outside the CDR3, the full variable domain is NAGVMQNPRHLVRRRGQEARLRCSPMKGHSHVYWYRQLPEEGLKFMVYLQKENIIDESGMPKERFSAEFPKEGPSILRIQQVVRGDSAAYFCASSPAGEYEQYFGPGTRLTVT.

Note on this clone: The identical CDR3 is also encoded by other nucleotide sequences in the sample. The chain employs TRBV4-3 and TRBJ1-2, with D possibly being TRBD1 (5 bases). V was trimmed by 1 base and J by 2 bases, leaving 8 bases between them. The CDR3 has 14 amino acids. The germline gives CDR1 LGHNA, CDR2 YSLEER. CDR3 region: CASSQGTGNYGYTF. DNA of the CDR3: TGCGCCAGCAGCCAAGGAACAGGAAACTATGGCTACACCTTC.

The V gene is TRBV11-3, the J gene TRBJ2-7, with 7 bases identical to TRBD2. Germline CDR1 and CDR2: SGHNT and YENEEA. V lost 3 bases, J lost 4 bases, and 3 bases stayed unmatched. The length of the CDR3 is 13 residues. CDR3 coding DNA: TGTGCCAGCAGCTTGGCGGGAGAGTACGAGCAGTACTTC. Amino acid sequence: CASSLAGEYEQYF.

The chain employs TRBV4-1 and TRBJ1-6; D uncertain. V lost 1 base, J lost 3 bases, and 13 bases lay in between. This CDR3 is built from 17 residues. Per the germline V gene, CDR1 is MGHRA and CDR2 is YSYEKL. This CDR3 is CASSQGRDHFYNSPLHF. The CDR3 DNA sequence: TGCGCCAGCAGCCAAGGGAGAGACCACTTCTATAATTCACCCCTCCACTTT.

The chain combines TRBV12-2 with TRBJ1-5. TRBV12-2 is listed as a pseudogene. The CDR3 contains 17 residues. The CDR3 is CASRSPAGRQGNQPQHF. CDR3 sequence (DNA): TGTGCAAGTCGCTCCCCGGCAGGGAGGCAAGGGAATCAGCCCCAGCATTTT.